The 8 T cell receptor beta chains listed next were all sequenced from one sample in a study of blood T cell repertoires in COVID-19. Measured with immunoSEQ multiplex PCR; TCRdb has only the in-frame clones, and not every one. The sample records 100,000 to 150,000 clones, almost 70% being singletons. The sample taken for sequencing was peripheral blood. The receptor set was obtained from a woman between 65 and 79 years old with acute or convalescent COVID-19.

The chain uses TRBV28 and TRBJ1-1; 7 bases agree with TRBD1. Germline trimming cut 5 bases from V and 9 bases from J; bases unmatched to any gene: 12. The CDR3 runs 14 residues. CDR1 is MDHEN and CDR2 is SYDVKM in the germline V gene. The CDR3 spells CASSPIDRESKAFF. The DNA of the CDR3 is TGTGCCAGCAGTCCCATCGACAGGGAGTCGAAAGCTTTCTTT.

V and J are TRBV30 and TRBJ2-2, with 10 bases aligning to TRBD2. Germline V gene sequence: CDR1 GTSNPN, CDR2 SVGIG (reference sequence). This CDR3 has 16 residues. V shed 6 bases and J 3 bases; nucleotides not matched to a gene: 10. CDR3 protein: CACHPLAGAYTGELFF. The CDR3 DNA reads TGTGCCTGTCACCCTCTAGCGGGAGCTTACACCGGGGAGCTGTTTTTT.

This clone was picked up a small number of times. This chain links TRBV19 with TRBJ2-3, with D tentatively TRBD1 (6 bases). V lost 5 bases and J lost 2, with 11 bases in between. Germline CDR1 and CDR2: LNHDA and SQIVND (reference sequence). This CDR3 comprises 14 residues. The chain's CDR3 is CASSPDRNTDTQYF. CDR3 sequence (DNA): TGTGCCAGTAGTCCCGACAGGAACACAGATACGCAGTATTTT.

The chain couples TRBV14 to TRBJ1-1; unclear D gene. The germline CDR1 and CDR2 sequences are SGHDN and FVKESK. CDR3 length equals 17 residues. Trimming stripped 1 base from V and 1 base from J, with 16 bases between. CDR3 region: CASSQAIRRSRNTEAFF. In DNA form, the CDR3 reads TGTGCCAGCAGCCAAGCCATAAGACGGTCTAGGAACACTGAAGCTTTCTTT.

This clone turned up a few times. J is TRBJ2-5 and V is TRBV10-3; D perhaps matches TRBD2 (5 bases). Germline V gives CDR1 ENHRY, CDR2 SYGVKD. Trimming left V 10 bases short and J 3 bases short, with 18 bases between. The CDR3 spans 14 residues. DNA of the CDR3: TGTGCCACTCAAGGCGGACTCCTAGAAGAGACCCAGTACTTC. It specifies CATQGGLLEETQYF.

The gene calls are TRBV19 and TRBJ1-2; D is ambiguous. The CDR3 totals 11 residues. Germline values: CDR1 LNHDA, CDR2 SQIVND (reference sequence). Trimming stripped 3 bases from V and 4 bases from J, with 3 bases between. For the CDR3, the DNA is TGTGCCAGTAGTATCGGCTATGGCTACACCTTC. It encodes CASSIGYGYTF.

J is TRBJ1-2 and V is TRBV6-5; 8 nucleotides agree with TRBD1. The germline CDR1 and CDR2 sequences are MNHEY and SVGAGI. This CDR3 contains 15 residues. The J segment lost 8 bases and the V segment lost 2 bases, leaving 10 bases of the junction unmatched. The CDR3 protein is CASSYRKDRAGGYTF. The CDR3 nucleotides are TGTGCCAGCAGTTACCGTAAGGACAGGGCAGGCGGCTACACCTTC.

V and J are TRBV5-1 and TRBJ2-1; the match to TRBD1 covers 8 bases. V shed 3 bases, J shed 1 base, and the junction held 3 bases outside the gene matches. The germline V gene has CDR1 SGHRS and CDR2 YFSETQ. The CDR3 is 15 amino acids. The CDR3 nucleotides read TGCGCCAGCAGCTCTGACAGGGGTTCCTACAATGAGCAGTTCTTC. Amino acid sequence: CASSSDRGSYNEQFF.